These 30 T cell receptor beta chains were all obtained from the same sample, sequenced in a study of cytotoxic CD8 clonotypes in ibrutinib-treated CLL. Only in-frame clones appear in the TCRdb table, and some are missing; sequencing was by immunoSEQ multiplex PCR. The sample includes roughly 110,000 clones, roughly 57% of them seen just once. Source: PBMCs, taken after 24 months of ibrutinib treatment. The receptor source for this set is a human donor with chronic lymphocytic leukemia.

The chain uses TRBV11-1 and TRBJ2-1, with TRBD1 matching over 11 bases. Unmatched junction bases numbered 5, after V lost 4 bases and J lost 3 bases. Germline V gene data show CDR1 as SGHAT and CDR2 as FQDESV (reference sequence). The CDR3 totals 16 residues. The CDR3 bases are TGTGCCAGCAGCTCAAGGACAGGGGGCGGCTACAATGAGCAGTTCTTC. Translated: CASSSRTGGGYNEQFF.

This clone was recorded a few times. This chain connects TRBV7-8 to TRBJ2-3; the D is unclear. Germline CDR1 SGHVS, CDR2 FQNEAQ. The CDR3 runs to 14 residues. Trimming cost V 5 bases and J 3 bases, with 12 bases left between them. The CDR3 coding sequence is TGTGCCAGCAGCCCGCTTGGAGCGACAGATACGCAGTATTTT. This codes for CASSPLGATDTQYF.

This clone was counted a few times. The chain links TRBV29-1 to TRBJ1-1; D gene uncertain. Trimming cost V 3 bases and J 0 bases, with 8 bases left between them. Germline CDR1 is SQVTM and CDR2 is ANQGSEA. The CDR3 has 13 residues. In DNA form, the CDR3 reads TGCAGCGTTGACGGCGGTATGAACACTGAAGCTTTCTTT. Protein: CSVDGGMNTEAFF.

This clone was found a few times. V is TRBV18 and J is TRBJ1-2; 8 nucleotides align to TRBD1. V was pared by 4 bases and J by 8 bases, with 15 bases of the junction left unmatched. The CDR3 has 16 amino acids. Per germline, CDR1 KGHSH and CDR2 LQKENI. The CDR3 sequence is CASSQVTGASGGGYTF. CDR3 nucleotide sequence: TGTGCCAGCTCACAGGTGACAGGGGCCAGTGGAGGAGGCTACACCTTC.

The V and J genes are TRBV7-2 and TRBJ2-7; D remains ambiguous. Deletions cut 2 bases from V and 6 bases from J, with 11 bases between. CDR3 length: 13 amino acids. Per the germline V gene, CDR1 is SGHTA and CDR2 is FQGNSA. CDR3 amino acids: CASSLKSAAEQYF. The CDR3 DNA reads as TGTGCCAGCAGCTTAAAGTCGGCAGCCGAGCAGTACTTC.

The rearrangement links TRBV29-1 to TRBJ1-4; D might be TRBD1 (6 bases). The V gene's germline CDR1 is SQVTM and CDR2 ANQGSEA. The CDR3 consists of 15 residues. Trimming took off 5 bases at V and 3 bases at J, with 16 bases between the two ends. The CDR3 DNA reads TGCAGCGTTACCCGACAGGTTGGGGCTAATGAAAAACTGTTTTTT. This translates into CSVTRQVGANEKLFF.

This clone showed up just once. V usage is TRBV9 and J usage is TRBJ1-2; D remains unclear. The CDR3 length is 13 residues. Germline values: CDR1 SGDLS, CDR2 YYNGEE. The V end lost 4 bases, the J end lost 3 bases, and 10 bases lay between the germline ends. In DNA form, the CDR3 reads TGTGCCAGCAGCCTCACCGGGGACTATGGCTACACCTTC. Translated, it gives CASSLTGDYGYTF.

The V gene is TRBV10-1, the J gene TRBJ2-3; possible D gene TRBD2, 7 bases. CDR3 length: 16 amino acids. V was cut by 4 bases and J by 4 bases, with 18 bases left in between. The germline V gene has CDR1 WNHNN and CDR2 SYGVQD (reference sequence). CDR3 sequence: CASSVNSGGRSDTQYF. CDR3 sequence (DNA): TGCGCCAGCAGTGTAAATTCCGGGGGGCGGTCAGATACGCAGTATTTT.

The rearrangement links TRBV5-1 to TRBJ1-1; D uncertain. Between the trimmed V and J ends, which lost 5 bases and 0 bases, there was a span of 8 bases. Germline V gene sequence: CDR1 SGHRS, CDR2 YFSETQ. The length of the CDR3 is 13 residues. CDR3: CASRPYMNTEAFF. For the CDR3, the DNA is TGCGCCAGCAGACCGTACATGAACACTGAAGCTTTCTTT.

This clone showed up just once. This chain connects TRBV6-6 to TRBJ2-7; D is perhaps TRBD1 (5 bases). Trimming cost V 5 bases and J 4 bases, with 9 bases left between them. Germline assignment: CDR1 MNHNY and CDR2 SVGAGI (reference sequence). The CDR3 extends over 12 amino acids. The CDR3 nucleotides read TGTGCCAGCAGTATTACAGGATACGAGCAGTACTTC. This sequence encodes CASSITGYEQYF.

The CDR3 is CAWETGPPLFSSYNEQFF. For the CDR3, the DNA is TGTGCCTGGGAAACGGGACCTCCCCTATTTAGCTCCTACAATGAGCAGTTCTTC. The gene calls are TRBV30 and TRBJ2-1; either TRBD1 or TRBD2 may supply D (5 bases each). Germline V lookup: CDR1 GTSNPN, CDR2 SVGIG (reference sequence). This CDR3 region has 18 residues. V was clipped by 5 bases and J by 0 bases, with 23 bases between them.

The V call is TRBV30, the J call TRBJ1-2, with D possibly being TRBD1 (6 bases). The germline V and J ends were trimmed by 5 bases and 7 bases, with 14 bases remaining between them. The CDR3 loop spans 12 amino acids. Germline assignment: CDR1 GTSNPN and CDR2 SVGIG (reference sequence). The DNA for the CDR3 is TGTGCCTGGGGCGGGACAAATATTGGCTACACCTTC. Translated: CAWGGTNIGYTF.

CDR3 sequence: CASSNEGTNQPQHF. Here the CDR3 DNA reads TGTGCCAGCAGTAACGAGGGAACCAATCAGCCCCAGCATTTT. V is TRBV2 and J is TRBJ1-5; no clear D gene. In germline, CDR1 is SNHLY, CDR2 FYNNEI. The CDR3 is made up of 14 amino acids. V lost 5 bases and J 3 bases, leaving 11 bases between the germline ends.

The rearrangement uses TRBV7-2 and TRBJ1-2, with TRBD1 as a possible D gene (6 bases). The CDR3 loop spans 14 amino acids. The V gene lost 3 bases and the J gene lost 8 bases, with 16 bases spanning the gap. Germline CDR1 and CDR2: SGHTA and FQGNSA. The CDR3, as DNA: TGTGCCAGCAGCTTTGTCGCAGGGGCGGGCGGCTACACCTTC. Translation gives CASSFVAGAGGYTF.

The V and J genes are TRBV7-3 and TRBJ2-2; possible D gene TRBD1, 5 bases. Per the germline V gene, CDR1 is SGHTA and CDR2 is FQGTGA. This CDR3 spans 14 amino acids. V was shortened by 9 bases and J by 4 bases, with 15 bases between the two germline ends. The CDR3 sequence is CASGASALTGELFF. CDR3 DNA: TGTGCCAGTGGGGCCAGCGCTCTCACCGGGGAGCTGTTTTTT.

The chain carries TRBV19 and TRBJ1-6; D gene ambiguous. The germline V gene has CDR1 LNHDA and CDR2 SQIVND (reference sequence). This CDR3 comprises 14 residues. The germline V and J ends were trimmed by 3 bases and 9 bases, with 12 bases remaining between them. The CDR3 loop is CASSIKILASPLHF. CDR3 nucleotides: TGTGCCAGTAGTATTAAGATTCTTGCTTCACCCCTCCACTTT.

The gene calls are TRBV7-2 and TRBJ2-3, with D possibly being TRBD2 (5 bases). CDR3 length: 15 residues. Trimming cost V 4 bases and J 4 bases, with 15 bases left between them. Germline V gene sequence: CDR1 SGHTA, CDR2 FQGNSA. The DNA of the CDR3 is TGTGCCAGCAGCTCCCTTCGTACGGGGTCAGATACGCAGTATTTT. This gives the protein CASSSLRTGSDTQYF.

DNA for the CDR3: TGTGCCTGCACAATTTCAGGTTATGGCTACACCTTC. Translating gives CACTISGYGYTF. This rearrangement joins TRBV30 to TRBJ1-2, with no clear D. Trimming pared 6 bases from V and 5 bases from J, leaving 13 bases between. The CDR3 covers 12 residues. Germline V gene data show CDR1 as GTSNPN and CDR2 as SVGIG (reference sequence).

V gene TRBV7-3 combines with J gene TRBJ2-2; TRBD1 might be the D (5 bases). V gave up 3 bases and J gave up 5 bases, with 10 bases separating them. Germline V gene sequence: CDR1 SGHTA, CDR2 FQGTGA. This CDR3 has 14 amino acids. The CDR3: CASSFPTETGELFF. CDR3 DNA: TGTGCCAGCAGCTTTCCGACAGAGACCGGGGAGCTGTTTTTT.

The CDR3 DNA reads as TGTGCCAGCAGGAGGGACACAGGGCCAACTGAAGCTTTCTTT. This encodes CASRRDTGPTEAFF. The V gene is TRBV2, the J gene TRBJ1-1, with a weak D call TRBD1 (6 bases). Looked up from germline, CDR1 is SNHLY and CDR2 is FYNNEI. Trimming pared 6 bases from V and 5 bases from J, leaving 16 bases between. The CDR3 loop spans 14 amino acids.

The chain employs TRBV6-6 and TRBJ2-1; 7 nucleotides align to TRBD2. CDR3 length: 15 residues. From germline, CDR1 is MNHNY and CDR2 SVGAGI (reference sequence). Losses at the gene ends were 2 bases for V and 6 bases for J; bases not matched to a gene: 7. The CDR3 region is CASSYGGGDVNEQFF. The CDR3 DNA reads as TGTGCCAGCAGTTACGGGGGGGGAGACGTCAATGAGCAGTTCTTC.

This clone came up once. The V and J genes are TRBV25-1 and TRBJ1-1; D unresolved. V lost 7 bases and J 5 bases, leaving 11 bases between the germline ends. CDR3 size: 12 residues. Germline V gives CDR1 MGHDK, CDR2 SYGVNS. The CDR3 reads CASTSVGTEAFF. For the CDR3, the DNA is TGTGCCAGCACCTCCGTTGGGACTGAAGCTTTCTTT.

V is TRBV5-6 and J is TRBJ2-1; D may match TRBD1 or TRBD2 (6 bases each). The CDR3 has 14 amino acids. V gave up 2 bases and J gave up 7 bases, with 13 bases separating them. In germline, CDR1 is SGHDT, CDR2 YYEEEE. CDR3 region: CASSLWGAENEQFF. The DNA of the CDR3 is TGTGCCAGCAGCTTATGGGGGGCCGAGAATGAGCAGTTCTTC.

V is TRBV25-1 and J is TRBJ2-5; D is ambiguous. Trimming pared 2 bases from V and 2 bases from J, leaving 18 bases between. The germline V gene encodes CDR1 MGHDK and CDR2 SYGVNS. The CDR3 totals 17 residues. The CDR3 DNA reads as TGTGCCAGCAGTGAAACGAGGTCTTCGGCCTTTCAAGAGACCCAGTACTTC. Its protein product is CASSETRSSAFQETQYF. The full variable domain, in which reference TRBV25-1 and TRBJ2-5 provide the parts outside the CDR3, is EADIYQTPRYLVIGTGKKITLECSQTMGHDKMYWYQQDPGMELHLIHYSYGVNSTEKGDLSSESTVSRIRTEHFPLTLESARPSHTSQYLCASSETRSSAFQETQYFGPGTRLLVL.

The gene calls are TRBV30 and TRBJ2-3; possible D gene TRBD2, 5 bases. This CDR3 is built from 14 residues. V lost 2 bases, J lost 5 bases, and 14 bases lay in between. Germline lookup yields CDR1 GTSNPN and CDR2 SVGIG (reference sequence). The CDR3 region has the DNA TGTGCCTGGAGTCCAACAACCGGAGGAGATACGCAGTATTTT. This encodes CAWSPTTGGDTQYF. The full variable domain, in which reference TRBV30 and TRBJ2-3 provide the parts outside the CDR3, is SQTIHQWPATLVQPVGSPLSLECTVEGTSNPNLYWYRQAAGRGLQLLFYSVGIGQISSEVPQNLSASRPQDRQFILSSKKLLLSDSGFYLCAWSPTTGGDTQYFGPGTRLTVL.

This clone was picked up a small number of times. V usage is TRBV6-5 and J usage is TRBJ1-2; D might be TRBD1 (5 bases). Trimming took 8 bases from V and 8 from J, leaving 18 bases between them. Germline values: CDR1 MNHEY, CDR2 SVGAGI. The CDR3 is 13 residues long. For the CDR3, the DNA is TGTGCCAGCTCCGGAGGGGCGGCCCGCGGCTACACCTTC. Its translation: CASSGGAARGYTF.

This clone has more than one count but fewer than ten. The genes are TRBV6-6 and TRBJ1-1, with D hard to call. Germline values: CDR1 MNHNY, CDR2 SVGAGI (reference sequence). The CDR3 is 13 residues long. Trimming left V 1 base short and J 4 bases short, with 7 bases between. CDR3 region: CASSYFGGTEAFF. The CDR3 nucleotides read TGTGCCAGCAGTTACTTTGGTGGCACTGAAGCTTTCTTT.

The chain is built from TRBV7-9 and TRBJ1-1; D is unclear. The CDR3 runs to 16 residues. Germline values: CDR1 SEHNR, CDR2 FQNEAQ (reference sequence). V lost 1 base, J lost 0 bases, and 12 bases lay in between. The CDR3 coding sequence is TGTGCCAGCAGCTTAGGAGGGAGGAAAATGAACACTGAAGCTTTCTTT. Translating it yields CASSLGGRKMNTEAFF.

This chain joins TRBV10-3 and TRBJ1-4, with D possibly TRBD1 on 5 matching bases. Trimming took off 5 bases at V and 4 bases at J, with 17 bases between the two ends. The CDR3 length is 16 residues. The germline V gene has CDR1 ENHRY and CDR2 SYGVKD. The CDR3 here is CAISSSGGRLNEKLFF. The CDR3 nucleotides are TGTGCCATCAGTTCCTCGGGGGGACGGCTTAATGAAAAACTGTTTTTT.

The rearrangement joins TRBV5-1 to TRBJ1-6, with TRBD1 matching 9 bases. The V segment lost 3 bases and the J segment 9 bases; nucleotides outside the gene matches: 4. This CDR3 spans 14 amino acids. Germline V gives CDR1 SGHRS, CDR2 YFSETQ. CDR3 nucleotides: TGCGCCAGCAGCTGGGGGACAGGGAGTTCACCCCTCCACTTT. This encodes CASSWGTGSSPLHF. The whole variable domain, remainder taken from reference TRBV5-1 and TRBJ1-6, is KAGVTQTPRYLIKTRGQQVTLSCSPISGHRSVSWYQQTPGQGLQFLFEYFSETQRNKGNFPGRFSGRQFSNSRSEMNVSTLELGDSALYLCASSWGTGSSPLHFGNGTRLTVT.